The 30 T cell receptor beta chains below come from one sample, sequenced in a study of T cell changes during pregnancy in multiple sclerosis. Clones were read by immunoSEQ multiplex PCR, and TCRdb kept only the in-frame ones, dropping some. The sample consists of roughly 60,000 clones, almost 97% of them appearing once. Sequencing was performed on CD8+ T cells from peripheral blood mononuclear cells, taken after pregnancy. These receptors originate from a female donor with multiple sclerosis, enrolled in a pregnancy study.

The chain joins TRBV28 to TRBJ2-5; possible D gene TRBD1, 5 bases. The CDR3 loop spans 14 amino acids. CDR1 and CDR2 (germline): MDHEN, SYDVKM. Trimming removed 4 bases from V and 1 base from J, with 10 bases in between. CDR3 residues: CASSSDRFQETQYF. CDR3 nucleotides: TGTGCCAGCAGTTCCGACAGATTCCAAGAGACCCAGTACTTC. The variable domain in full, completed from reference TRBV28 and TRBJ2-5, reads DVKVTQSSRYLVKRTGEKVFLECVQDMDHENMFWYRQDPGLGLRLIYFSYDVKMKEKGDIPEGYSVSREKKERFSLILESASTNQTSMYLCASSSDRFQETQYFGPGTRLLVL.

The genes are TRBV4-3 and TRBJ2-7; D is unresolved. The V gene lost 0 bases and the J gene lost 5 bases, with 8 bases spanning the gap. The CDR3 length is 13 residues. Germline loops: CDR1 LGHNA, CDR2 YSLEER. This chain's CDR3 is CASSQEWQDEQYF. Written as DNA, the CDR3 is TGCGCCAGCAGCCAAGAATGGCAGGACGAGCAGTACTTC.

The rearrangement joins TRBV27 to TRBJ2-1; a weak D match, TRBD2 (6 bases). From germline, CDR1 is MNHEY and CDR2 SMNVEV (reference sequence). V lost 4 bases and J 7 bases, leaving 14 bases between the germline ends. The CDR3 runs 14 residues. CDR3 sequence reads: CASSYGSGGNEQFF. The DNA of the CDR3 is TGTGCCAGCAGTTACGGGAGTGGAGGAAATGAGCAGTTCTTC.

The chain recombines TRBV27 with TRBJ2-3; perhaps TRBD2 as D (6 bases). Trimming stripped 3 bases from V and 6 bases from J, with 19 bases between. This CDR3 region has 16 residues. In germline, CDR1 is MNHEY, CDR2 SMNVEV (reference sequence). The CDR3 here is CASSFSGTLIFDTQYF. The CDR3 nucleotides read TGTGCCAGCAGTTTTTCCGGGACTCTTATTTTTGATACGCAGTATTTT.

The rearrangement uses TRBV27 and TRBJ2-7; D is perhaps TRBD1 (5 bases). The CDR3 length is 16 residues. With 1 base removed from V and 2 bases from J, the gap between germline ends came to 15 bases. Per the germline V gene, CDR1 is MNHEY and CDR2 is SMNVEV (reference sequence). The CDR3 DNA sequence: TGTGCCAGCAGTTTATGGCCCGCAGGGCCGGCCTACGAGCAGTACTTC. This encodes CASSLWPAGPAYEQYF.

The CDR3 sequence: CASSQRGLGYEQYF. The DNA for the CDR3 is TGTGCCAGCAGCCAGCGGGGGTTGGGCTACGAGCAGTACTTC. V usage is TRBV6-1 and J usage is TRBJ2-7, with 8 positions matching TRBD2. V shed 6 bases and J 3 bases; nucleotides not matched to a gene: 7. Looked up from germline, CDR1 is MNHNS and CDR2 is SASEGT. This CDR3 has 14 residues.

The chain uses TRBV28 and TRBJ2-7, with TRBD2 matching 9 bases. With V trimmed by 3 bases and J by 5 bases, 5 bases remained unmatched. The CDR3 consists of 14 residues. Germline values: CDR1 MDHEN, CDR2 SYDVKM. The CDR3 nucleotides are TGTGCCAGCAGTTTCTTCCTAGCGGGAAACGAGCAGTACTTC. Translated, it gives CASSFFLAGNEQYF.

The chain couples TRBV27 to TRBJ2-7, with TRBD1 matching 7 bases. Germline CDR1 reads MNHEY; CDR2 reads SMNVEV (reference sequence). The CDR3 has 14 amino acids. V lost 2 bases to trimming and J lost 2 bases; unmatched junction nucleotides: 3. CDR3 loop: CASSLETGTYEQYF. CDR3 bases: TGTGCCAGCAGTTTAGAGACAGGGACCTACGAGCAGTACTTC.

The chain recombines TRBV14 with TRBJ1-1; the D gene is possibly TRBD1 (5 bases). Trimming removed 1 base from V and 3 bases from J, with 9 bases in between. The CDR3 extends over 14 amino acids. Germline assignment: CDR1 SGHDN and CDR2 FVKESK. The CDR3 is CASSQAGLDTEAFF. DNA for the CDR3: TGTGCCAGCAGCCAAGCGGGACTTGACACTGAAGCTTTCTTT.

This clone has only one observation. This chain links TRBV4-3 with TRBJ2-1; unclear D gene. Germline assignment: CDR1 LGHNA and CDR2 YSLEER. Deletions cut 0 bases from V and 8 bases from J, with 11 bases between. This CDR3 comprises 14 residues. Here the CDR3 DNA reads TGCGCCAGCAGCCAAGATGCAGCCCAGGATGAGCAGTTCTTC. Its protein is CASSQDAAQDEQFF.

V gene TRBV4-3 combines with J gene TRBJ2-1; 10 nucleotides match TRBD2. The CDR3 runs to 17 residues. J was trimmed by 12 bases and V by 0 bases; bases with no gene match: 14. Germline-derived CDR1 and CDR2 are LGHNA and YSLEER. The CDR3 nucleotides read TGCGCCAGCAGCCAAGAACAGCGGGAGGGCCTCGAAGGTCTGCAGTTCTTC. It yields the protein CASSQEQREGLEGLQFF.

The chain employs TRBV7-3 and TRBJ2-1, with 8 positions matching TRBD2. Looked up from germline, CDR1 is SGHTA and CDR2 is FQGTGA. V was clipped by 2 bases and J by 10 bases; unmatched bases: 7. This CDR3 has 14 amino acids. The CDR3 region is CASSLRASGGEQFF. CDR3 sequence (DNA): TGTGCCAGCAGCTTACGCGCCTCGGGAGGGGAGCAGTTCTTC.

The CDR3 DNA is TGTGCCAGCAGCGGAGTTCTAGATACGCAGTATTTT. This encodes CASSGVLDTQYF. V is TRBV9 and J is TRBJ2-3; the D is unclear. Between the trimmed V and J ends, which lost 3 bases and 5 bases, there was a span of 7 bases. The CDR3 spans 12 residues. CDR1 and CDR2 (germline): SGDLS, YYNGEE.

In its sample, this clone was seen once. The chain joins TRBV7-3 to TRBJ2-3; D might be TRBD2 (5 bases). Deletions cut 3 bases from V and 3 bases from J, with 13 bases between. Germline values: CDR1 SGHTA, CDR2 FQGTGA. This CDR3 is built from 15 residues. Here the CDR3 reads CASSFSGSRTDTQYF. CDR3 DNA sequence: TGTGCCAGCAGCTTTTCGGGGAGTCGGACAGATACGCAGTATTTT. The full variable domain, in which reference TRBV7-3 and TRBJ2-3 provide the parts outside the CDR3, is GAGVSQTPSNKVTEKGKYVELRCDPISGHTALYWYRQSLGQGPEFLIYFQGTGAADDSGLPNDRFFAVRPEGSVSTLKIQRTERGDSAVYLCASSFSGSRTDTQYFGPGTRLTVL.

The rearrangement links TRBV5-6 to TRBJ2-3; 7 bases map to TRBD2. The V and J ends lost 0 bases and 2 bases, in that order; junction bases with no gene match: 9. In germline, CDR1 is SGHDT, CDR2 YYEEEE. The CDR3 consists of 17 residues. The CDR3 DNA is TGTGCCAGCAGCTTGGGACTTAGCGGGCTTATCACAGATACGCAGTATTTT. Amino acid sequence: CASSLGLSGLITDTQYF. Filled out from reference TRBV5-6 and TRBJ2-3, the complete variable domain reads DAGVTQSPTHLIKTRGQQVTLRCSPKSGHDTVSWYQQALGQGPQFIFQYYEEEERQRGNFPDRFSGHQFPNYSSELNVNALLLGDSALYLCASSLGLSGLITDTQYFGPGTRLTVL.

V and J are TRBV7-6 and TRBJ2-7, with 9 bases identical to TRBD2. The CDR3 has 14 amino acids. The germline V gene encodes CDR1 SGHVS and CDR2 FNYEAQ. The junction had 2 bases not matched to a gene; V was cut back by 2 bases and J by 3 bases. The CDR3: CASSLRREGYEQYF. CDR3 DNA sequence: TGTGCCAGCAGCTTAAGGCGGGAGGGCTACGAGCAGTACTTC. Supplemented by reference TRBV7-6 and TRBJ2-7, the full variable domain reads GAGVSQSPRYKVTKRGQDVALRCDPISGHVSLYWYRQALGQGPEFLTYFNYEAQQDKSGLPNDRFSAERPEGSISTLTIQRTEQRDSAMYRCASSLRREGYEQYFGPGTRLTVT.

The chain recombines TRBV18 with TRBJ2-1; 8 bases map to TRBD1. The ends lost 1 base at V and 8 bases at J; junction bases unmatched: 10. The CDR3 contains 16 residues. Germline loops: CDR1 KGHSH, CDR2 LQKENI. The CDR3 bases are TGTGCCAGCTCACCACTTCAGGGGGCCGGGGAGGATGAGCAGTTCTTC. The encoded protein is CASSPLQGAGEDEQFF. The whole variable domain, remainder taken from reference TRBV18 and TRBJ2-1, is NAGVMQNPRHLVRRRGQEARLRCSPMKGHSHVYWYRQLPEEGLKFMVYLQKENIIDESGMPKERFSAEFPKEGPSILRIQQVVRGDSAAYFCASSPLQGAGEDEQFFGPGTRLTVL.

The chain is built from TRBV4-2 and TRBJ2-1, with D perhaps matching TRBD1 (5 bases). The CDR3 consists of 16 residues. CDR1 is LGHNA, CDR2 YNFKEQ, per germline. The V gene lost 5 bases and the J gene lost 0 bases, with 14 bases spanning the gap. The CDR3 DNA is TGTGCCAGCAGCTCAGAGACAGTTAACTCCTACAATGAGCAGTTCTTC. Protein sequence: CASSSETVNSYNEQFF.

This clone has just a few counts. The chain has TRBV29-1 and TRBJ1-1; TRBD1 matches at 10 bases. The CDR3 runs 12 residues. The V gene's germline CDR1 is SQVTM and CDR2 ANQGSEA. Germline trimming cut 6 bases from V and 6 bases from J; bases unmatched to any gene: 4. The chain's CDR3 is CSVGTGDPEAFF. Here the CDR3 DNA reads TGCAGCGTGGGGACAGGGGACCCTGAAGCTTTCTTT.

V is TRBV6-6 and J is TRBJ2-3, with 8 nucleotides matching TRBD1. CDR1 MNHNY and CDR2 SVGAGI come from the germline V gene (reference sequence). This CDR3 is 14 amino acids long. J was trimmed by 5 bases and V by 2 bases; bases with no gene match: 3. CDR3 DNA: TGTGCCAGCAGTTACCAGGGGGCTATAGATACGCAGTATTTT. Translated: CASSYQGAIDTQYF.

V usage is TRBV7-8 and J usage is TRBJ2-7; tentative D call: TRBD1 (6 bases). Germline CDR1 is SGHVS and CDR2 is FQNEAQ. Trimming removed 6 bases from V and 2 bases from J, with 14 bases in between. This CDR3 spans 14 amino acids. CDR3 in amino acids: CASSITGNTYEQYF. For the CDR3, the DNA is TGTGCCAGCAGTATAACAGGGAACACCTACGAGCAGTACTTC.

This rearrangement joins TRBV7-5 to TRBJ1-5; the table's D call, TRBD1, has no DNA check behind it. TRBV7-5 constitutes a pseudogene. This CDR3 has 17 residues. The CDR3 DNA is TGTGCCAGAAGCTTAAATCCTTACAGGGGGCAGTGCCAGCCCCAGCATTTT. Its protein is CARSLNPYRGQCQPQHF.

This chain links TRBV27 with TRBJ2-5; 7 nucleotides align to TRBD1. The CDR3 covers 17 residues. Germline CDR1 and CDR2: MNHEY and SMNVEV (reference sequence). The V and J ends lost 5 bases and 5 bases, in that order; junction bases with no gene match: 17. CDR3 nucleotides: TGTGCCAGCAGTCAAACAAGGACAGGAACCCCAGGGGAGACCCAGTACTTC. This translates into CASSQTRTGTPGETQYF.

This rearrangement joins TRBV29-1 to TRBJ2-2; TRBD1 agrees at 7 bases. Looked up from germline, CDR1 is SQVTM and CDR2 is ANQGSEA. CDR3 length: 14 amino acids. V lost 3 bases, J lost 0 bases, and 1 base stayed unmatched. The CDR3 loop is CSVEGQTNTGELFF. CDR3 in DNA: TGCAGCGTTGAGGGACAGACGAACACCGGGGAGCTGTTTTTT.

The V call is TRBV27, the J call TRBJ1-1; D gene ambiguous. This CDR3 region has 13 residues. From germline, CDR1 is MNHEY and CDR2 SMNVEV (reference sequence). The V end was cut by 3 bases, the J end by 4 bases, with 9 bases between. The CDR3 DNA reads as TGTGCCAGCAGTTTGATACGAGCCACTGAAGCTTTCTTT. Translation gives CASSLIRATEAFF.

The chain links TRBV2 to TRBJ1-1; tentatively, D is TRBD1 (5 bases). CDR1 is SNHLY and CDR2 is FYNNEI in the germline V gene. V lost 11 bases, J lost 0 bases, and 16 bases lay in between. The CDR3 has 14 residues. The DNA for the CDR3 is TGTGCCTCCCCAAAGGGACTTCTGAACACTGAAGCTTTCTTT. Translated, it gives CASPKGLLNTEAFF.

For the CDR3, the DNA is TGTGCCAGCAGTTCTCCCTCCCAGCGGGGTATGGAGCAGTACTTC. Protein sequence: CASSSPSQRGMEQYF. The chain joins TRBV27 to TRBJ2-7, with 7 bases aligning to TRBD2. CDR3 size: 15 residues. In germline, CDR1 is MNHEY, CDR2 SMNVEV (reference sequence). The J segment lost 7 bases and the V segment lost 4 bases, leaving 13 bases of the junction unmatched.

This clone showed up just once. The V gene is TRBV28, the J gene TRBJ2-7; D might be TRBD2 (6 bases). Trimming stripped 3 bases from V and 5 bases from J, with 11 bases between. Germline V gene sequence: CDR1 MDHEN, CDR2 SYDVKM. The CDR3 is made up of 13 amino acids. CDR3 sequence: CASSFRLANEQYF. The CDR3 DNA sequence: TGTGCCAGCAGTTTTAGGCTAGCGAACGAGCAGTACTTC.

The chain's CDR3 is CASSLHPGGETQYF. In nucleotides, the CDR3 is TGTGCCAGCAGCTTACATCCGGGAGGAGAGACCCAGTACTTC. This chain connects TRBV7-2 to TRBJ2-5; 7 positions match TRBD2. The germline CDR1 and CDR2 sequences are SGHTA and FQGNSA. The CDR3 loop spans 14 amino acids. The trim removed 2 bases at V and 4 bases at J, leaving 4 bases unmatched.

V is TRBV7-2 and J is TRBJ2-1, with 7 bases matching TRBD2. Trimming cost V 0 bases and J 9 bases; bases outside gene matches: 5. Germline values: CDR1 SGHTA, CDR2 FQGNSA. This CDR3 spans 14 amino acids. The chain's CDR3 is CASSLAGRASEQFF. As DNA, the CDR3 is TGTGCCAGCAGCTTAGCGGGGAGGGCTAGTGAGCAGTTCTTC.